This is a list of T cell receptor beta chains from one sample in a study of T cells in localized non-small cell lung cancer. The data were produced by immunoSEQ multiplex PCR, yet TCRdb's version contains in-frame clones alone and is incomplete. This table holds about 60,000 clones, 90% found once. This sample comprised peripheral blood, obtained before any cancer treatment. The receptors stem from a woman between 40 and 69 years old with stage I lung adenocarcinoma. CDR3s include the opening cysteine and the closing phenylalanine or tryptophan. A D gene is named only where the DNA matches it firmly. Not every row has a clone size; where given, it reads once, few, many or a size class.

CDR3aa: CASSEGGAEIETQYF; CDR3nt: TGTGCCAGCAGTGAAGGGGGGGCAGAAATTGAGACCCAGTACTTC; j_gene: TRBJ2-5; v_gene: TRBV2; abundance: NA; d_gene: NA
CDR3aa: CASSFATDGYNEQFF; CDR3nt: TGTGCCAGCAGTTTCGCAACGGACGGGTACAATGAGCAGTTCTTC; j_gene: TRBJ2-1; v_gene: TRBV27; abundance: NA; d_gene: NA
CDR3aa: CASSKADSGEQYF; CDR3nt: TGTGCCAGCAGCAAAGCGGACTCAGGCGAGCAGTACTTC; j_gene: TRBJ2-7; v_gene: TRBV21-1; abundance: NA; d_gene: NA
CDR3aa: CASQAGDRFTGELFF; CDR3nt: TGTGCCAGTCAAGCGGGGGACAGATTCACCGGGGAGCTGTTTTTT; j_gene: TRBJ2-2; v_gene: TRBV27; abundance: NA; d_gene: NA
CDR3aa: CASSNPREYEQYF; CDR3nt: TGTGCCAGCAGTAACCCCAGGGAGTACGAGCAGTACTTC; j_gene: TRBJ2-7; v_gene: TRBV6-6; abundance: NA; d_gene: NA
CDR3aa: CASSPYSTVNTEAFF; CDR3nt: TGTGCCAGCAGCCCCTACTCGACAGTGAACACTGAAGCTTTCTTT; j_gene: TRBJ1-1; v_gene: TRBV7-8; abundance: NA; d_gene: NA
CDR3aa: CASTHTGNYGYTF; CDR3nt: TGTGCCAGTACCCATACCGGGAACTATGGCTACACCTTC; j_gene: TRBJ1-2; v_gene: TRBV19; abundance: once; d_gene: NA
CDR3aa: CASSQDLQGLYGYTF; CDR3nt: TGCGCCAGCAGCCAAGATTTGCAGGGGCTCTACGGCTACACCTTC; j_gene: TRBJ1-2; v_gene: TRBV4-1; abundance: few; d_gene: NA
CDR3aa: CASSLQGVTEAFF; CDR3nt: TGTGCCAGCAGCTTACAGGGGGTCACTGAAGCTTTCTTT; j_gene: TRBJ1-1; v_gene: TRBV7-9; abundance: NA; d_gene: TRBD1
CDR3aa: CASSIRALFSGYNEQFF; CDR3nt: TGTGCCAGCAGTATTAGAGCCCTTTTTAGCGGATACAATGAGCAGTTCTTC; j_gene: TRBJ2-1; v_gene: TRBV7-8; abundance: NA; d_gene: NA
CDR3aa: CASSTSLAGEDNEQFF; CDR3nt: TGCGCCAGCAGCACTTCTCTAGCGGGGGAGGACAATGAGCAGTTCTTC; j_gene: TRBJ2-1; v_gene: TRBV5-1; abundance: NA; d_gene: TRBD2
CDR3aa: CSVGEPLFTEAFF; CDR3nt: TGCAGCGTCGGGGAGCCCCTGTTTACTGAAGCTTTCTTT; j_gene: TRBJ1-1; v_gene: TRBV29-1; abundance: NA; d_gene: NA
CDR3aa: CASSQNRPANTGELFF; CDR3nt: TGCGCCAGCAGCCAAAACAGGCCCGCGAACACCGGGGAGCTGTTTTTT; j_gene: TRBJ2-2; v_gene: TRBV4-3; abundance: NA; d_gene: NA
CDR3aa: CASSFPNYRDNENTEAFF; CDR3nt: TGTGCCAGCAGCTTTCCTAATTACCGGGACAACGAGAACACTGAAGCTTTCTTT; j_gene: TRBJ1-1; v_gene: TRBV5-8; abundance: once; d_gene: NA